These 27 T cell receptor beta chains were all obtained from the same sample, sequenced in a study of CD8 T cells in Susac syndrome. Reverse transcription of 0.5 to 1 ug RNA used random hexamers. TCRdb passed the immunoSEQ multiplex PCR reads through MiXCR, listing each CDR3 protein once. The table includes 150,000 to 200,000 distinct CDR3 sequences, approximately 95% detected once. Sequencing was performed on CD8+ T cells from PBMCs. The source is a human donor with multiple sclerosis.

The V gene is TRBV19, the J gene TRBJ1-6; possible D gene TRBD1, 5 bases. The length of the CDR3 is 16 residues. Trimming shortened V by 5 bases and J by 10 bases, and 21 bases separated the two germline ends. Germline V gene data show CDR1 as LNHDA and CDR2 as SQIVND (reference sequence). The CDR3 loop reads CASSSRDVRTDSPLHF. DNA of the CDR3: TGTGCCAGTAGTTCCCGGGACGTCCGGACCGACTCACCCCTCCACTTT. Full variable domain (remainder filled in from reference TRBV19 and TRBJ1-6): DGGITQSPKYLFRKEGQNVTLSCEQNLNHDAMYWYRQDPGQGLRLIYYSQIVNDFQKGDIAEGYSVSREKKESFPLTVTSAQKNPTAFYLCASSSRDVRTDSPLHFGNGTRLTVT.

The CDR3 spells CASSTRTGPHEQFF. CDR3 DNA: TGTGCCAGCAGCACTCGTACCGGGCCCCATGAGCAGTTCTTC. The chain recombines TRBV13 with TRBJ2-1; D is ambiguous. CDR1 is PRHDT and CDR2 is FYEKMQ in the germline V gene (reference sequence). V was pared by 5 bases and J by 8 bases, with 16 bases between. The CDR3 length is 14 residues.

The chain recombines TRBV14 with TRBJ2-7; TRBD2 agrees at 12 bases. Germline CDR1 and CDR2: SGHDN and FVKESK. The CDR3 is 15 residues long. V shed 0 bases and J 4 bases; nucleotides not matched to a gene: 1. The CDR3 coding sequence is TGTGCCAGCAGCCAAGAGACTAGCGGGAGTTACGAGCAGTACTTC. It is translated as CASSQETSGSYEQYF.

V and J are TRBV27 and TRBJ2-5, with D unclear. This CDR3 has 14 amino acids. V gave up 6 bases and J gave up 3 bases, with 14 bases separating them. Germline V CDR1 and CDR2: MNHEY, SMNVEV (reference sequence). CDR3 residues: CASSSHGWEETQYF. The CDR3 DNA follows: TGTGCCAGCAGCTCTCACGGATGGGAAGAGACCCAGTACTTC.

This chain links TRBV7-6 with TRBJ2-3; D ambiguous. CDR3 size: 13 residues. Trimming pared 5 bases from V and 3 bases from J, leaving 9 bases between. Germline V CDR1 and CDR2: SGHVS, FNYEAQ. The CDR3 nucleotides read TGTGCCAGCAGCCTAACTGAAACAGATACGCAGTATTTT. Its translation is CASSLTETDTQYF.

The DNA for the CDR3 is TGTGCCAGCATCGGCCCTGACAGAACAGATACGCAGTATTTT. It specifies CASIGPDRTDTQYF. This chain uses TRBV2 with TRBJ2-3, with D possibly TRBD1 on 5 matching bases. Germline V gene sequence: CDR1 SNHLY, CDR2 FYNNEI. V gave up 7 bases and J gave up 3 bases, with 14 bases separating them. The CDR3 is 14 residues long.

The J gene is TRBJ2-4, the V gene TRBV11-2; 7 bases are a match to TRBD1. V was pared by 8 bases and J by 13 bases, with 11 bases of the junction left unmatched. The CDR3 contains 12 residues. CDR1 and CDR2 (germline): SGHAT, FQNNGV. CDR3 sequence (DNA): TGTGCCAGCGAGGTTGGGGACAGAGGGCAGTACTTC. Translating gives CASEVGDRGQYF. The variable domain in full, with the rest retrieved from reference TRBV11-2 and TRBJ2-4, is EAGVAQSPRYKIIEKRQSVAFWCNPISGHATLYWYQQILGQGPKLLIQFQNNGVVDDSQLPKDRFSAERLKGVDSTLKIQPAKLEDSAVYLCASEVGDRGQYFGAGTRLSVL.

The V call is TRBV9, the J call TRBJ2-1; D is unresolved. Trimming took off 0 bases at V and 5 bases at J, with 12 bases between the two ends. Germline CDR1 and CDR2: SGDLS and YYNGEE. This CDR3 comprises 15 residues. The CDR3 DNA is TGTGCCAGCAGCGTAGAGGATATTCCGGACAATGAGCAGTTCTTC. As protein: CASSVEDIPDNEQFF.

The DNA of the CDR3 is TGCAGTGCTACACACCGGGACCAAACCTACGAGCAGTACTTC. It yields the protein CSATHRDQTYEQYF. This chain joins TRBV20-1 and TRBJ2-7; possibly TRBD1 or TRBD2 for D (5 bases each). Trimming stripped 4 bases from V and 2 bases from J, with 15 bases between. The CDR3 consists of 14 residues. Germline loops: CDR1 DFQATT, CDR2 SNEGSKA (reference sequence).

The rearrangement links TRBV11-2 to TRBJ2-2, with TRBD2 identical over 10 bases. Trimming cost V 6 bases and J 4 bases; bases outside gene matches: 2. The germline V gene encodes CDR1 SGHAT and CDR2 FQNNGV. The CDR3 is 14 amino acids. For the CDR3, the DNA is TGTGCCAGCAGGAGACTAGCGGGCACCGGGGAGCTGTTTTTT. This codes for CASRRLAGTGELFF.

The chain couples TRBV27 to TRBJ2-1, with 12 bases aligning to TRBD2. V lost 5 bases, J lost 10 bases, and 15 bases stayed unmatched. The CDR3 spans 17 residues. Germline V gene lookup returns CDR1 MNHEY and CDR2 SMNVEV (reference sequence). CDR3 in DNA: TGTGCCAGCAGTCTCCTAGGGACTAGCGGGTTACGACGGGAGCAGTTCTTC. Its translation: CASSLLGTSGLRREQFF.

There are a few counts of this clonotype. Written as DNA, the CDR3 is TGTGCCAGCGTGCGGGCGAACACTGAAGCTTTCTTT. This translates into CASVRANTEAFF. V is TRBV12-3 or TRBV12-4 and J is TRBJ1-1; no reliable D call. The V gene lost 8 bases and the J gene lost 1 base, with 8 bases spanning the gap. The CDR3 runs to 12 residues.

This clonotype was detected once. The rearrangement links TRBV27 to TRBJ2-6, with 7 bases that match TRBD1. The junction had 8 bases not matched to a gene; V was cut back by 6 bases and J by 0 bases. Germline CDR1 reads MNHEY; CDR2 reads SMNVEV (reference sequence). The CDR3 runs 17 residues. CDR3 bases: TGTGCCAGCAGACACCGGGACAGTTCCTCTGGGGCCAACGTCCTGACTTTC. Its protein is CASRHRDSSSGANVLTF.

V usage is TRBV29-1 and J usage is TRBJ1-5; tentatively, D is TRBD1 (6 bases). Trimming shortened V by 0 bases and J by 16 bases, and 16 bases separated the two germline ends. Germline loops: CDR1 SQVTM, CDR2 ANQGSEA. This CDR3 comprises 12 residues. The DNA of the CDR3 is TGCAGCGTTGAAGAAACAGGGCACTTCGGACATTTT. Translating gives CSVEETGHFGHF.

The chain uses TRBV7-9 and TRBJ2-1; possibly TRBD1 for D (6 bases). V was clipped by 3 bases and J by 12 bases, with 21 bases between them. The CDR3 loop spans 15 amino acids. Per germline, CDR1 SEHNR and CDR2 FQNEAQ (reference sequence). This chain's CDR3 is CASSFPPSDRSWQFF. As DNA, the CDR3 is TGTGCCAGCAGCTTCCCTCCGTCCGACAGGTCGTGGCAGTTCTTC. The complete variable domain, with remaining parts taken from reference TRBV7-9 and TRBJ2-1, reads DTGVSQNPRHKITKRGQNVTFRCDPISEHNRLYWYRQTLGQGPEFLTYFQNEAQLEKSRLLSDRFSAERPKGSFSTLEIQRTEQGDSAMYLCASSFPPSDRSWQFFGPGTRLTVL.

The chain carries TRBV15 and TRBJ2-1, with 10 bases that match TRBD2. J lost 2 bases, V lost 3 bases, and 1 base had no gene match. The germline V gene encodes CDR1 LNHNV and CDR2 YYDKDF (reference sequence). The CDR3 spans 15 residues. The CDR3 sequence: CATSSGLAAYNEQFF. The CDR3 region has the DNA TGTGCCACCAGCAGCGGACTAGCGGCCTACAATGAGCAGTTCTTC.

V gene TRBV29-1 combines with J gene TRBJ2-2; 7 bases match TRBD1. The CDR3 length is 13 residues. Germline CDR1 and CDR2: SQVTM and ANQGSEA. V lost 7 bases to trimming and J lost 5 bases; unmatched junction nucleotides: 7. This CDR3 is CSAEQGITGELFF. The CDR3 DNA reads as TGCAGCGCCGAACAGGGGATAACCGGGGAGCTGTTTTTT.

The chain combines TRBV2 with TRBJ2-1, with 7 nucleotides matching TRBD2. The germline CDR1 and CDR2 sequences are SNHLY and FYNNEI. The J segment lost 7 bases and the V segment lost 10 bases, leaving 10 bases of the junction unmatched. This CDR3 has 13 residues. The CDR3 loop reads CANQAGAMNEQFF. Written as DNA, the CDR3 is TGTGCCAACCAGGCGGGAGCTATGAATGAGCAGTTCTTC.

This clonotype appeared once. The genes are TRBV20-1 and TRBJ2-7, with TRBD2 matching over 8 bases. Germline-derived CDR1 and CDR2 are DFQATT and SNEGSKA (reference sequence). The V and J ends lost 0 bases and 3 bases, in that order; junction bases with no gene match: 4. CDR3 length: 14 residues. As DNA, the CDR3 is TGCAGTGCTAGAGAAGCGGGACTAGACTACGAGCAGTACTTC. As protein: CSAREAGLDYEQYF.

The V call is TRBV29-1, the J call TRBJ2-7, with D perhaps being TRBD1 or TRBD2 (5 bases each). The germline V and J ends were trimmed by 0 bases and 6 bases, with 18 bases remaining between them. CDR1 SQVTM and CDR2 ANQGSEA come from the germline V gene. The CDR3 length is 15 residues. This chain's CDR3 is CSVEETRGIMGEQYF. CDR3 DNA: TGCAGCGTTGAAGAAACGAGGGGTATAATGGGCGAGCAGTACTTC.

The chain employs TRBV1 and TRBJ2-4. TRBV1 is a listed pseudogene. This CDR3 spans 13 amino acids. The CDR3 here is CASSSATKTIQYF. The CDR3 DNA sequence: TGTGCCAGCAGTTCCGCGACCAAAACCATTCAGTACTTC.

The chain uses TRBV7-9 and TRBJ2-7, with D maybe TRBD2 (5 bases). Germline V gene sequence: CDR1 SEHNR, CDR2 FQNEAQ (reference sequence). This CDR3 region has 9 residues. This CDR3 reads CAAGGEQYF. In DNA, the CDR3 is TGTGCGGCGGGCGGCGAGCAGTACTTC.

The chain recombines TRBV3-1 with TRBJ1-1; the match to TRBD1 covers 7 bases. Germline V CDR1 and CDR2: LGHDT, YNNKEL (reference sequence). CDR3 length: 14 amino acids. J gave up 5 bases and V 5 bases, and 8 bases lay outside the gene matches. The CDR3 loop reads CASSLTGEWTEAFF. CDR3 in DNA: TGTGCCAGCAGCTTAACAGGGGAATGGACTGAAGCTTTCTTT.

This clonotype was recorded only once. The chain links TRBV9 to TRBJ2-6, with D unresolved. Deletions cut 0 bases from V and 4 bases from J, with 8 bases between. The CDR3 spans 15 residues. Germline CDR1 reads SGDLS; CDR2 reads YYNGEE. CDR3 in amino acids: CASSVVDGGANVLTF. CDR3 coding DNA: TGTGCCAGCAGCGTAGTCGATGGGGGGGCCAACGTCCTGACTTTC.

The chain is built from TRBV5-6 and TRBJ2-7, with D unresolved. The CDR3 has 14 amino acids. CDR1 and CDR2 from the germline V gene are SGHDT and YYEEEE. V dropped 0 bases and J dropped 1 base, with 8 bases sitting between them. The CDR3: CASSLGGGSYEQYF. In DNA form, the CDR3 reads TGTGCCAGCAGCTTGGGTGGCGGATCCTACGAGCAGTACTTC. Combining the CDR3 with reference TRBV5-6 and TRBJ2-7 gives the whole variable domain DAGVTQSPTHLIKTRGQQVTLRCSPKSGHDTVSWYQQALGQGPQFIFQYYEEEERQRGNFPDRFSGHQFPNYSSELNVNALLLGDSALYLCASSLGGGSYEQYFGPGTRLTVT.

V and J are TRBV14 and TRBJ2-7, with D perhaps TRBD1 (5 bases). There are 15 residues in the CDR3. Germline V CDR1 and CDR2: SGHDN, FVKESK. Trimming removed 0 bases at V and 5 bases at J, with 14 bases between. CDR3 region: CASSQEGVLDHEQYF. CDR3 DNA: TGTGCCAGCAGCCAAGAAGGGGTACTGGACCACGAGCAGTACTTC. The full variable domain, rest sourced from reference TRBV14 and TRBJ2-7, is EAGVTQFPSHSVIEKGQTVTLRCDPISGHDNLYWYRRVMGKEIKFLLHFVKESKQDESGMPNNRFLAERTGGTYSTLKVQPAELEDSGVYFCASSQEGVLDHEQYFGPGTRLTVT.

The table lists this clonotype with a few counts. V is TRBV12-3 or TRBV12-4 and J is TRBJ2-7; D perhaps matches TRBD1 (6 bases). CDR3 size: 13 residues. The germline V and J ends were trimmed by 5 bases and 3 bases, with 11 bases remaining between them. The DNA of the CDR3 is TGTGCCAGCAGTATTGGACAGAGCTACGAGCAGTACTTC. Translating gives CASSIGQSYEQYF.